A single sample is the source of the 25 T cell receptor beta chains below, sequenced in a study of T cell clonotyping in hematopoietic cell transplantation. Using immunoSEQ multiplex PCR, the repertoire was profiled, and TCRdb retains in-frame clones only, with some absent. The table includes some 5,800 clones, roughly nine tenths detected once. Sequenced here: peripheral blood mononuclear cells, sampled 180 days after allogeneic stem cell transplant. The source is a female patient aged 50-65 years who had an allogeneic stem cell transplant from an unrelated donor, so the T cells may come from the graft donor. Some clones in this sample may be carry-over from other donors' samples.

The chain joins TRBV19 to TRBJ1-5, with D maybe TRBD1 (6 bases). The V gene lost 3 bases and the J gene lost 5 bases, with 14 bases spanning the gap. Germline V lookup: CDR1 LNHDA, CDR2 SQIVND (reference sequence). The CDR3 loop spans 15 amino acids. CDR3 sequence: CASSISSRGHQPQHF. The CDR3, as DNA: TGTGCCAGTAGTATTTCTAGCAGGGGCCATCAGCCCCAGCATTTT.

The chain has TRBV15 and TRBJ2-5; D possibly corresponds to TRBD2 (6 bases). The germline V gene encodes CDR1 LNHNV and CDR2 YYDKDF (reference sequence). V was pared by 3 bases and J by 4 bases, with 18 bases between. The CDR3 totals 16 residues. The CDR3 loop is CATSSGRGIKGETQYF. DNA of the CDR3: TGTGCCACCAGCAGTGGCCGGGGGATTAAGGGAGAGACCCAGTACTTC.

In DNA, the CDR3 is TGCAGCGTTACCCGACAGATCATGAACACTGAAGCTTTCTTT. Protein product: CSVTRQIMNTEAFF. The chain carries TRBV29-1 and TRBJ1-1; D might be TRBD1 (5 bases). This CDR3 spans 14 amino acids. Trimming removed 5 bases at V and 0 bases at J, with 13 bases between. In germline, CDR1 is SQVTM, CDR2 ANQGSEA.

The chain couples TRBV2 to TRBJ1-1; no reliable D call. V dropped 7 bases and J dropped 1 base, with 7 bases sitting between them. Looked up from germline, CDR1 is SNHLY and CDR2 is FYNNEI. There are 12 residues in the CDR3. The chain's CDR3 is CASKKGNTEAFF. For the CDR3, the DNA is TGTGCCAGCAAGAAGGGGAACACTGAAGCTTTCTTT.

The J gene is TRBJ1-1, the V gene TRBV19, with D uncertain. Germline V gives CDR1 LNHDA, CDR2 SQIVND (reference sequence). Trimming stripped 3 bases from V and 1 base from J, with 3 bases between. The CDR3 is made up of 12 amino acids. Here the CDR3 DNA reads TGTGCCAGTAGTATCGGGAACACTGAAGCTTTCTTT. Amino acids: CASSIGNTEAFF.

The V gene is TRBV28, the J gene TRBJ2-7, with TRBD2 matching over 7 bases. Per the germline V gene, CDR1 is MDHEN and CDR2 is SYDVKM. J was trimmed by 2 bases and V by 2 bases; bases with no gene match: 3. This CDR3 is 14 amino acids long. The CDR3: CASSLGTTTYEQYF. The CDR3 DNA sequence: TGTGCCAGCAGTTTAGGGACTACGACCTACGAGCAGTACTTC. Full variable domain (remainder filled in from reference TRBV28 and TRBJ2-7): DVKVTQSSRYLVKRTGEKVFLECVQDMDHENMFWYRQDPGLGLRLIYFSYDVKMKEKGDIPEGYSVSREKKERFSLILESASTNQTSMYLCASSLGTTTYEQYFGPGTRLTVT.

The chain uses TRBV27 and TRBJ2-7; D perhaps matches TRBD1 (6 bases). The length of the CDR3 is 13 residues. Germline lookup yields CDR1 MNHEY and CDR2 SMNVEV (reference sequence). Trimming took 5 bases from V and 3 from J, leaving 11 bases between them. As DNA, the CDR3 is TGTGCCAGCAGTACAGGGTCCCACTACGAGCAGTACTTC. Amino acid sequence: CASSTGSHYEQYF.

This chain links TRBV2 with TRBJ2-7; D possibly uses TRBD1 or TRBD2 (5 bases each). The V gene lost 6 bases and the J gene lost 7 bases, with 19 bases spanning the gap. The CDR3 is made up of 14 amino acids. Germline CDR1 is SNHLY and CDR2 is FYNNEI. In DNA form, the CDR3 reads TGTGCCAGCAGCGAAATGGGGTTTGGGGGTGAGCAGTACTTC. As protein: CASSEMGFGGEQYF. The whole variable domain, remainder taken from reference TRBV2 and TRBJ2-7, is EPEVTQTPSHQVTQMGQEVILRCVPISNHLYFYWYRQILGQKVEFLVSFYNNEISEKSEIFDDQFSVERPDGSNFTLKIRSTKLEDSAMYFCASSEMGFGGEQYFGPGTRLTVT.

The chain couples TRBV19 to TRBJ2-1, with TRBD2 matching 14 bases. J lost 9 bases, V lost 3 bases, and 4 bases had no gene match. CDR3 size: 15 residues. Germline CDR1 is LNHDA and CDR2 is SQIVND (reference sequence). The CDR3 DNA follows: TGTGCCAGTAGTATGACTAGCGGGGGGGCCAGTGAGCAGTTCTTC. Amino acid sequence: CASSMTSGGASEQFF.

This chain joins TRBV7-7 and TRBJ2-5; 9 nucleotides align to TRBD1. The germline CDR1 and CDR2 sequences are SSHAT and FNYEAQ (reference sequence). V lost 4 bases and J lost 1; bases outside the gene matches: 7. The CDR3 has 16 amino acids. This chain's CDR3 is CASSSRTGAIQETQYF. In DNA, the CDR3 is TGTGCCAGCAGCTCGAGGACAGGGGCAATCCAAGAGACCCAGTACTTC.

This sequence joins TRBV28 and TRBJ2-1; 7 bases are shared with TRBD2. Germline CDR1 and CDR2: MDHEN and SYDVKM. The CDR3 loop spans 15 amino acids. Germline trimming cut 7 bases from V and 7 bases from J; bases unmatched to any gene: 13. The CDR3 DNA follows: TGTGCCAGCATTCCCCGGGGGGTCGTTGTGAATGAGCAGTTCTTC. This translates into CASIPRGVVVNEQFF.

This chain links TRBV6-1 with TRBJ1-5, with D unclear. The CDR3 extends over 13 amino acids. Germline V lookup: CDR1 MNHNS, CDR2 SASEGT. V lost 6 bases, J lost 6 bases, and 12 bases lay in between. The CDR3 nucleotides read TGTGCCAGCAGCCCGACAAACCTTCAGCCCCAGCATTTT. Protein sequence: CASSPTNLQPQHF.

This clone was picked up one time. The J gene is TRBJ1-2, the V gene TRBV28; D call uncertain. V lost 3 bases, J lost 5 bases, and 4 bases lay in between. The length of the CDR3 is 11 residues. From germline, CDR1 is MDHEN and CDR2 SYDVKM. The CDR3 protein is CASSLEYGYTF. The CDR3 region has the DNA TGTGCCAGCAGTTTGGAGTATGGCTACACCTTC.

The genes are TRBV19 and TRBJ2-3; D gene unclear. V lost 3 bases and J lost 2, with 9 bases in between. From germline, CDR1 is LNHDA and CDR2 SQIVND (reference sequence). The CDR3 is 14 amino acids. In nucleotides, the CDR3 is TGTGCCAGTAGTATTAGGCCAACCACAGATACGCAGTATTTT. The encoded protein is CASSIRPTTDTQYF.

The chain is built from TRBV25-1 and TRBJ2-2; 9 bases fit TRBD2. After removal of 3 bases from V and 7 bases from J, the junction contained 3 bases not matched to a gene. Germline V gene data show CDR1 as MGHDK and CDR2 as SYGVNS. This CDR3 comprises 14 residues. The CDR3 loop is CASSDSGGNGELFF. The CDR3 nucleotides read TGTGCCAGCAGTGATAGCGGGGGTAACGGGGAGCTGTTTTTT.

The V and J genes are TRBV2 and TRBJ2-1, with D possibly TRBD2 on 6 matching bases. The CDR3 covers 15 residues. Germline values: CDR1 SNHLY, CDR2 FYNNEI. V was cut by 7 bases and J by 4 bases, with 17 bases left in between. CDR3 loop: CASTFRGGEYNEQFF. The CDR3 region has the DNA TGTGCCAGCACCTTTCGCGGCGGGGAGTACAATGAGCAGTTCTTC.

The chain combines TRBV5-1 with TRBJ2-5, with D possibly being TRBD1 (5 bases). The CDR3 length is 14 residues. V was trimmed by 3 bases and J by 4 bases, leaving 13 bases between them. CDR1 SGHRS and CDR2 YFSETQ come from the germline V gene. CDR3 sequence reads: CASSSTDRTETQYF. The CDR3 DNA reads as TGCGCCAGCAGCTCCACCGACAGAACAGAGACCCAGTACTTC. Supplemented by reference TRBV5-1 and TRBJ2-5, the full variable domain reads KAGVTQTPRYLIKTRGQQVTLSCSPISGHRSVSWYQQTPGQGLQFLFEYFSETQRNKGNFPGRFSGRQFSNSRSEMNVSTLELGDSALYLCASSSTDRTETQYFGPGTRLLVL.

This chain uses TRBV5-1 with TRBJ2-5, with 8 bases that match TRBD2. The V and J ends lost 7 bases and 0 bases, in that order; junction bases with no gene match: 8. The CDR3 sequence is 15 residues long. The germline gives CDR1 SGHRS, CDR2 YFSETQ. In DNA form, the CDR3 reads TGCGCCAGCGTAGCGGGACGGGGGTACCAAGAGACCCAGTACTTC. The encoded protein is CASVAGRGYQETQYF.

The chain carries TRBV7-9 and TRBJ2-5; no clear D. Per germline, CDR1 SEHNR and CDR2 FQNEAQ (reference sequence). Trimming left V 7 bases short and J 1 base short, with 4 bases between. The CDR3 consists of 11 residues. Here the CDR3 DNA reads TGTGCCAGCATGGCCCAAGAGACCCAGTACTTC. Protein: CASMAQETQYF.

This clone was seen a handful of times. V is TRBV10-2 and J is TRBJ1-5; D might be TRBD1 (5 bases). The germline V gene encodes CDR1 WSHSY and CDR2 SAAADI. The V end lost 4 bases, the J end lost 6 bases, and 7 bases lay between the germline ends. The CDR3 totals 12 residues. The CDR3 DNA sequence: TGCGCCAGCAGTGTTGGGGGTCAGCCCCAGCATTTT. It yields the protein CASSVGGQPQHF.

This chain connects TRBV11-2 to TRBJ2-7, with TRBD2 matching 9 bases. The junction had 10 bases not matched to a gene; V was cut back by 2 bases and J by 2 bases. The length of the CDR3 is 17 residues. CDR1 is SGHAT and CDR2 is FQNNGV in the germline V gene. CDR3 bases: TGTGCCAGCAGCTTACGGATTAGCGGGGGTCGACCCTACGAGCAGTACTTC. Its translation: CASSLRISGGRPYEQYF.

This clone was seen a few times. The J gene is TRBJ1-1, the V gene TRBV5-6, with D possibly matching TRBD1 (5 bases). The CDR3 runs 18 residues. The V gene lost 1 base and the J gene lost 0 bases, with 19 bases spanning the gap. Germline CDR1 SGHDT, CDR2 YYEEEE. The CDR3 DNA follows: TGTGCCAGCAGCTTGAGGAGATCAGGGATCGGGATGAACACTGAAGCTTTCTTT. This gives the protein CASSLRRSGIGMNTEAFF.

This chain joins TRBV14 and TRBJ1-1, with TRBD1 identical over 7 bases. With 6 bases clipped from V and 1 base from J, the junction kept 5 bases outside the gene matches. The CDR3 is 14 residues long. In germline, CDR1 is SGHDN, CDR2 FVKESK. In nucleotides, the CDR3 is TGTGCCAGCAGGGCGGGACAGAAGAACACTGAAGCTTTCTTT. The encoded protein is CASRAGQKNTEAFF.

CDR3 in DNA: TGTGCCAGCACCACTGGGGGTAAGGGCTTCGAGCAGTACTTC. Encoded protein: CASTTGGKGFEQYF. The rearrangement joins TRBV28 to TRBJ2-7; the D gene could be TRBD1 or TRBD2 (5 bases each). The CDR3 runs 14 residues. Trimming took 7 bases from V and 6 from J, leaving 19 bases between them. The germline V gene encodes CDR1 MDHEN and CDR2 SYDVKM.

The rearrangement uses TRBV28 and TRBJ1-2; D uncertain. The germline gives CDR1 MDHEN, CDR2 SYDVKM. The CDR3 is 13 residues long. V was clipped by 6 bases and J by 8 bases, with 16 bases between them. The CDR3 loop is CASSPSLELGYTF. In DNA form, the CDR3 reads TGTGCCAGCAGCCCGTCCCTCGAATTGGGCTACACCTTC.